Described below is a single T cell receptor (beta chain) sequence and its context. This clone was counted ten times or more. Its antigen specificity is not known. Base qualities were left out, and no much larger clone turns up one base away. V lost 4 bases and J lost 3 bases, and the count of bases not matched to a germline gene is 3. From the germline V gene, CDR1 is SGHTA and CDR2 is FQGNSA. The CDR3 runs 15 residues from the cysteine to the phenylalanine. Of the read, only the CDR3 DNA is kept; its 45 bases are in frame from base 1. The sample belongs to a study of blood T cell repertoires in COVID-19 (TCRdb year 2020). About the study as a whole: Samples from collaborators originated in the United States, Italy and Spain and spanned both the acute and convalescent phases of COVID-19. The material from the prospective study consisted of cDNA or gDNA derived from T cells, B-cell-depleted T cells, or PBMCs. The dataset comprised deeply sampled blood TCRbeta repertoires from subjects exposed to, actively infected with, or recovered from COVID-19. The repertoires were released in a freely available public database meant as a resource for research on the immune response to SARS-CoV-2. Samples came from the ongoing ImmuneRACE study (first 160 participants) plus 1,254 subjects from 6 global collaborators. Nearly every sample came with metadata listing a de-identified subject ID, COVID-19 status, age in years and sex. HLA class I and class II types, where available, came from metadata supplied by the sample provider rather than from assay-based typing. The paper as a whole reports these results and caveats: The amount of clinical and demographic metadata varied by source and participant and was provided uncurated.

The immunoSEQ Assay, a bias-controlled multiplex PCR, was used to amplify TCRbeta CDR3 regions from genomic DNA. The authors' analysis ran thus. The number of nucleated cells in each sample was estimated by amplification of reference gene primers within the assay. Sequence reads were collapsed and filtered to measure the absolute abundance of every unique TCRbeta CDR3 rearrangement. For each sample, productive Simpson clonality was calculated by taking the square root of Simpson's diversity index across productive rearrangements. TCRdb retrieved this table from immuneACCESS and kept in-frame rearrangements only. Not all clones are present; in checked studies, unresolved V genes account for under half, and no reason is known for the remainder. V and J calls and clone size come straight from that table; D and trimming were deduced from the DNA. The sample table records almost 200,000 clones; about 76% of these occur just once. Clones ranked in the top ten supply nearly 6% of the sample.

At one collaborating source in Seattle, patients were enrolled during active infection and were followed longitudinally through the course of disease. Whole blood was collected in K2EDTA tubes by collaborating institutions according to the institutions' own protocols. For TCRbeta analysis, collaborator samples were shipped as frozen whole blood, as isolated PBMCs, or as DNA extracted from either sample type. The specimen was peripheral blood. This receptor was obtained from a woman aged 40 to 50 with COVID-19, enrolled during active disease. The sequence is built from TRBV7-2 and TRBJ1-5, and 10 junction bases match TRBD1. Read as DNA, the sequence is TGTGCCAGCAGCTACGGGACAGGGGCCAATCAGCCCCAGCATTTT. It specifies CASSYGTGANQPQHF. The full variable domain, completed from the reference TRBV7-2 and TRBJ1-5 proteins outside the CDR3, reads GAGVSQSPSNKVTEKGKDVELRCDPISGHTALYWYRQSLGQGLEFLIYFQGNSAPDKSGLPSDRFSAERTGGSVSTLTIQRTQQEDSAVYLCASSYGTGANQPQHFGDGTRLSIL.